The sequence of this TCR beta chain was determined in a study of CD8 T cells in Susac syndrome. Comments on this clonotype: The junction and the germline gene differ at one end; a read error may be behind it.

The authors reverse transcribed roughly 0.5 to 1 ug RNA with random hexamers. It was immunoSEQ multiplex PCR that amplified TCR beta CDR3 across 54 Vbeta and 13 Jbeta. TCRdb reprocessed the immunoSEQ multiplex PCR reads with MiXCR, giving one entry per CDR3 protein. The sample includes some 250,000 distinct CDR3 sequences, around 96% of them seen just once. The sample consisted of CD4+ T cells from PBMCs. The clonotype was recovered from a human donor with Susac syndrome.

The CDR3 sequence is CASSVDPLAGVPPQVF. The DNA for the CDR3 is TGTGCCAGCAGCGTAGACCCCCTAGCGGGAGTTCCTCCCCAAGTCTTC. This chain uses TRBV9 with TRBJ2-7, with 10 bases fitting TRBD2. This CDR3 comprises 16 residues. Looked up from germline, CDR1 is SGDLS and CDR2 is YYNGEE.